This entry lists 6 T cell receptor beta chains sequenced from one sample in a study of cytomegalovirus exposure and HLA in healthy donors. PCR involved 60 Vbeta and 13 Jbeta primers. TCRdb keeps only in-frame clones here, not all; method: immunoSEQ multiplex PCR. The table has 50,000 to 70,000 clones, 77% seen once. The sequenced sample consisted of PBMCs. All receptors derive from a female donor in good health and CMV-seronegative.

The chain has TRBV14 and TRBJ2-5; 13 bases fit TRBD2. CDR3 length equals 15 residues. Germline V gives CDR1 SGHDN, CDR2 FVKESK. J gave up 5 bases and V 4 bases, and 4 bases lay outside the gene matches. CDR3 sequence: CASSPGLAGAETQYF. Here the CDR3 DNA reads TGTGCCAGCAGCCCCGGACTAGCGGGAGCGGAGACCCAGTACTTC.

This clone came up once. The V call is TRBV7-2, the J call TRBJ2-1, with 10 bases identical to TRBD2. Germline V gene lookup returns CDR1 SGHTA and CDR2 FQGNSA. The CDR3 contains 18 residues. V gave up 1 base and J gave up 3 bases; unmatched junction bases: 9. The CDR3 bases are TGTGCCAGCAGCTTAGTGGCGGCCGGGACTAGCGTCTACAATGAGCAGTTCTTC. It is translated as CASSLVAAGTSVYNEQFF.

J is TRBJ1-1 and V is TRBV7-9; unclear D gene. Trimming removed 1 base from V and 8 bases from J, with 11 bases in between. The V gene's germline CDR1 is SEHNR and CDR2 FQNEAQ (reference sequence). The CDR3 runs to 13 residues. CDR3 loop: CASSLEQETEAFF. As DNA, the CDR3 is TGTGCCAGCAGCTTAGAACAAGAAACCGAAGCTTTCTTT.

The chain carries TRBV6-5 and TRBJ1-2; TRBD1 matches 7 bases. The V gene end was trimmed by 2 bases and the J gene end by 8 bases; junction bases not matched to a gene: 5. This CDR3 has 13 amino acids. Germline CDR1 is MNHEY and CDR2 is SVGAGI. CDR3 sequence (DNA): TGTGCCAGCAGTTACAGACAGGGCCGGGGCTACACCTTC. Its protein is CASSYRQGRGYTF.

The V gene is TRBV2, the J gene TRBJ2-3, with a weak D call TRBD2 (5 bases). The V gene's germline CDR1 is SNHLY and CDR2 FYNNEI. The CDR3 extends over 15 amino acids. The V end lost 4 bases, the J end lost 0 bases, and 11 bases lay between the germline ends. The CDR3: CASSGGLPSTDTQYF. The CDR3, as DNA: TGTGCCAGCAGTGGTGGACTCCCTAGCACAGATACGCAGTATTTT.

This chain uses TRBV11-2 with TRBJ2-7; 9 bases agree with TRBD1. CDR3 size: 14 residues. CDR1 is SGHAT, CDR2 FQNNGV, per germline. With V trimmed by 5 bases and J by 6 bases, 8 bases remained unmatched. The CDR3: CASSVGTGISEQYF. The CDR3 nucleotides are TGTGCCAGCAGCGTTGGGACAGGGATCTCCGAGCAGTACTTC.